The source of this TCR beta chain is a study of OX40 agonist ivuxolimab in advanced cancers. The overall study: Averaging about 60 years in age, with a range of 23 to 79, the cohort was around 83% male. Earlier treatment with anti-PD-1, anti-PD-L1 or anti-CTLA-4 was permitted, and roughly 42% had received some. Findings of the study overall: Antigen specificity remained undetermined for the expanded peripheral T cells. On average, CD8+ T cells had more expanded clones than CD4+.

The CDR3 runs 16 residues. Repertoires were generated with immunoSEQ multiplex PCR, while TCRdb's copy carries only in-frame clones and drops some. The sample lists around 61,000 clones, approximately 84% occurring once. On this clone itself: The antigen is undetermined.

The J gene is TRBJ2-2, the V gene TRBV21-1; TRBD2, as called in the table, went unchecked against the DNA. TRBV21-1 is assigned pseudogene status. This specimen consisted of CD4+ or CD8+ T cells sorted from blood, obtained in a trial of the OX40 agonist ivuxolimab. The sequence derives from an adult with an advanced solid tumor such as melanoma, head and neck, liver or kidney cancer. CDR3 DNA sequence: TGTGCCAGCAGCACTCTACCGACTTCTTTTCTCGGGGAGCTGTTTTTT. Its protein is CASSTLPTSFLGELFF.